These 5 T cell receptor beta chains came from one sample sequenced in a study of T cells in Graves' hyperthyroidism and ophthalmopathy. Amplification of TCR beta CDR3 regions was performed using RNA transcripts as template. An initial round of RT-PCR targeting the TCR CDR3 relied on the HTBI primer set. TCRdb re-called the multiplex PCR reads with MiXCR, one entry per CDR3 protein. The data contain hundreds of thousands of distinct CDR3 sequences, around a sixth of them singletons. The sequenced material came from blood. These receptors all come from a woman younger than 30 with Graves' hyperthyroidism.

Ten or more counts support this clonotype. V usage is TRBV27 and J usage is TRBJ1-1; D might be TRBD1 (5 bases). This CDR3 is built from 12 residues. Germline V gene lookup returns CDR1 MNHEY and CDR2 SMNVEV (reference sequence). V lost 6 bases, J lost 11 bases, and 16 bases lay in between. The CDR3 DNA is TGTGCCAGCAGACTGGGGCCGGGGGTGGCTTTCTTT. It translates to CASRLGPGVAFF.

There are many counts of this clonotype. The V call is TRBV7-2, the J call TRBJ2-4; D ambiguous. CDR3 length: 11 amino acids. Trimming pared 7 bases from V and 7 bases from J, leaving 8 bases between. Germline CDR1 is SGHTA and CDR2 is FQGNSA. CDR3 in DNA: TGTGCCAGCACCTCAGTGAACATTCAGTACTTC. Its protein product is CASTSVNIQYF.

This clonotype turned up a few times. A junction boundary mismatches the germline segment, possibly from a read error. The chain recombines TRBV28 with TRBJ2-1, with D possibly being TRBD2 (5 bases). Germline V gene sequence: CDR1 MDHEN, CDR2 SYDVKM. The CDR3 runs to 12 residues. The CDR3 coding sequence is TGTGCCAGCAGTCCTTCCGGGGTGGTTCCGCTCTTC. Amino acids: CASSPSGVVPLF.

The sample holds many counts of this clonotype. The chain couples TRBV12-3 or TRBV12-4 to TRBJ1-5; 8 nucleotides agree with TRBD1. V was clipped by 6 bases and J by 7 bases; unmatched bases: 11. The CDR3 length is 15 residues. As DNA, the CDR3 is TGTGCCAGCAGCATCGGACAGGGATCCCACCAGCCCCAGCATTTT. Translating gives CASSIGQGSHQPQHF.

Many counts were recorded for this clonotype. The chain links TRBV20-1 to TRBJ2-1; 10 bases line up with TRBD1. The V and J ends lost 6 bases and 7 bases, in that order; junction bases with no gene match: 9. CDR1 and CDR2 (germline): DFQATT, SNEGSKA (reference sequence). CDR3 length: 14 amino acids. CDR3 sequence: CSAPGTGARNEQFF. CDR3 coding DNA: TGCAGTGCCCCCGGGACAGGGGCTAGGAATGAGCAGTTCTTC.